This TCR beta chain was recorded in a study of blood T cells in healthy people across ages. The study's findings and limits: Estimates drawn from one million T cells were deemed to understate diversity.

A few counts support this clonotype. Antigen: not known. Sample-barcoded 5' priming and a J-beta primer mix drove a second PCR of about 6 to 12 cycles. The study obtained at least 2.5 million CDR3-containing paired-end reads from every sample. TCRdb reprocessed the 5' RACE reads via MiXCR and lists one record per CDR3 protein. The table shows fewer than 800,000 distinct CDR3 sequences, with around 21% occurring only once. Germline-derived CDR1 and CDR2 are LGHDT and YNNKEL (reference sequence). The CDR3 is made up of 12 amino acids. Trimming took 7 bases from V and 4 from J, leaving 10 bases between them.

Sequenced input: blood. This chain uses TRBV3-1 with TRBJ2-5, with a tentative D call TRBD1 (5 bases). The TCR comes from a man in his 70s in good health. Here the CDR3 reads CASTDRGETQYF. CDR3 nucleotide sequence: TGTGCCAGCACCGATAGGGGAGAGACCCAGTACTTC.